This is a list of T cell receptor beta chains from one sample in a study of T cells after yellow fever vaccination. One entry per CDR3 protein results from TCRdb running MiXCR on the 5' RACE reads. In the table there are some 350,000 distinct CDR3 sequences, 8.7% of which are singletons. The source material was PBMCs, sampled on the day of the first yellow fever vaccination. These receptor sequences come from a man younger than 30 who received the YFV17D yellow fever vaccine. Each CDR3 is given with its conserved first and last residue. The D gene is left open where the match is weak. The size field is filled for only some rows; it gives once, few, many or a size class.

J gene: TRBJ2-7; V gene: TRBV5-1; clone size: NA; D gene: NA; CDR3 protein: CASSRGTYEHEQYF; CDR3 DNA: TGCGCCAGCAGCCGCGGGACATACGAACACGAGCAGTACTTC
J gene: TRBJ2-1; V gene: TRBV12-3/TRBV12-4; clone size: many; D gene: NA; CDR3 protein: CASSLVSEQFF; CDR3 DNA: TGTGCCAGCAGTTTGGTGAGTGAGCAGTTCTTC
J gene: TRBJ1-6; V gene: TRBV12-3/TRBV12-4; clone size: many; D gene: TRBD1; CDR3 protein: CASSLDREASPLHF; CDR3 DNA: TGTGCCAGCAGTTTGGACAGGGAGGCTTCACCCCTCCACTTT
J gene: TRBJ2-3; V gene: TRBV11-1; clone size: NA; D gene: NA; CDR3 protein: CASALSTDTQYF; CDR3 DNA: TGTGCCAGCGCCCTCAGCACAGATACGCAGTATTTT
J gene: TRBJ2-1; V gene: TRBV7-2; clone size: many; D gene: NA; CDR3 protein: CASSTPNMGGEQFF; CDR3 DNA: TGTGCCAGCAGCACACCTAATATGGGCGGTGAGCAGTTCTTC
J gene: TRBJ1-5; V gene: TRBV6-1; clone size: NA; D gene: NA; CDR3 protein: CASSRTVGSIQPQHF; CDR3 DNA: TGTGCCAGCAGTAGGACGGTCGGGTCGATTCAGCCCCAGCATTTT
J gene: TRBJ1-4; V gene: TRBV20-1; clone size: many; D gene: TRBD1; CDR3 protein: CSAAGQVDEKLFF; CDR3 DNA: TGCAGTGCTGCGGGACAGGTGGATGAAAAACTGTTTTTT
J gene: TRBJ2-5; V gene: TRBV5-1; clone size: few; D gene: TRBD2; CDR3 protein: CASSLAGTSVQETQYF; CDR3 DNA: TGCGCCAGCAGCTTGGCGGGGACTAGCGTACAAGAGACCCAGTACTTC
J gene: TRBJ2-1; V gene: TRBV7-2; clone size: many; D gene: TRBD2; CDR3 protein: CASSLGGGRDEQFF; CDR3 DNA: TGTGCCAGCAGCTTAGGCGGGGGGAGGGATGAGCAGTTCTTC
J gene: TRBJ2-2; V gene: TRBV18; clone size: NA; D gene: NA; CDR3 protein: CASSPRMAGAGNTGELFF; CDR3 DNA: TGTGCCAGCTCCCCTCGTATGGCGGGGGCAGGAAACACCGGGGAGCTGTTTTTT